What follows are 20 T cell receptor beta chains derived from one specimen sequenced in a study of tumor and adjacent non-tumor tissue in lung cancer. RNA was extracted from bulk tissue without any cell sorting. Three rounds of nested PCR, following a modified ARM-PCR protocol, produced the TCRbeta library. MiXCR, run by TCRdb on the multiplex PCR reads, gives a single entry per CDR3 protein. Of more than 75,000 distinct CDR3 sequences in the sample, over 75% are singletons; the top ten hold 13%. Input material: lung tumor tissue. The receptor source for this set is a woman aged 45-65 years with non-small cell lung cancer.

The chain is built from TRBV29-1 and TRBJ2-5; 7 bases align to TRBD2. Germline loops: CDR1 SQVTM, CDR2 ANQGSEA. Unmatched junction bases numbered 11, after V lost 6 bases and J lost 4 bases. CDR3 length: 14 residues. CDR3 sequence reads: CSVPLAGGGETQYF. The CDR3 nucleotides read TGCAGCGTCCCCCTTGCTGGGGGGGGAGAGACCCAGTACTTC.

About this clonotype: The junction departs from the called germline gene at one end, perhaps through a read error. The chain recombines TRBV20-1 with TRBJ2-7; 8 bases fit TRBD2. The CDR3 has 14 amino acids. CDR1 is DFQATT and CDR2 is SNEGSKA in the germline V gene (reference sequence). In DNA form, the CDR3 reads TGCAGTGATAGGGGGTCGGGAGGGCCCTACGAGGAGTACTTC. Encoded protein: CSDRGSGGPYEEYF.

The J gene is TRBJ2-7, the V gene TRBV10-3; D ambiguous. Germline CDR1 ENHRY, CDR2 SYGVKD. This CDR3 spans 13 amino acids. The CDR3 sequence: CAKEWTAHYEQYF. In DNA form, the CDR3 reads TGTGCAAAGGAGTGGACCGCTCACTACGAGCAGTACTTC.

On this clonotype itself: This is likely a read error, given that the CDR3 carries no conserved phenylalanine or tryptophan at its end. V usage is TRBV20-1 and J usage is TRBJ2-7; TRBD2 agrees at 10 bases. J was trimmed by 4 bases and V by 5 bases; bases with no gene match: 11. The CDR3 spans 15 residues. CDR1 and CDR2 from the germline V gene are DFQATT and SNEGSKA (reference sequence). The DNA of the CDR3 is TGCAGTGCTCAACATAGCGGGAGGAACTCATACGAGCAGTACCTC. This gives the protein CSAQHSGRNSYEQYL.

A single count supports this clonotype. The chain carries TRBV11-2 and TRBJ2-7; the D gene is possibly TRBD2 (5 bases). V was trimmed by 11 bases and J by 1 base, leaving 21 bases between them. The germline CDR1 and CDR2 sequences are SGHAT and FQNNGV. The CDR3 consists of 15 residues. The CDR3 nucleotides read TGTGCCTTCAGCCCTTGGGCTAGCAGTTCCTACGAGCAGTACTTC. Translation: CAFSPWASSSYEQYF.

The genes are TRBV28 and TRBJ2-7; possible D gene TRBD2, 5 bases. V dropped 6 bases and J dropped 3 bases, with 12 bases sitting between them. CDR3 length: 13 amino acids. CDR1 is MDHEN and CDR2 is SYDVKM in the germline V gene. CDR3 sequence reads: CASRRTGYYEQYF. The CDR3 coding sequence is TGTGCCAGCAGAAGGACTGGATACTACGAGCAGTACTTC.

A note on this clonotype: One junction end disagrees with the germline gene, perhaps due to a read error. The chain links TRBV29-1 to TRBJ2-7, with D possibly matching TRBD2 (6 bases). This CDR3 contains 11 residues. CDR1 is SQVTM and CDR2 is ANQGSEA in the germline V gene. DNA for the CDR3: TGTAGCGGATCGGATAGCCCCGAGCAGTACTTC. This encodes CSGSDSPEQYF.

The chain recombines TRBV19 with TRBJ2-1; 7 bases are a match to TRBD2. CDR3 length: 12 amino acids. Trimming removed 7 bases from V and 7 bases from J; junction bases left unmatched: 4. Germline loops: CDR1 LNHDA, CDR2 SQIVND (reference sequence). CDR3 residues: CASKRGGNEQFF. CDR3 coding DNA: TGTGCCAGTAAGAGGGGAGGGAATGAGCAGTTCTTC.

Points on this clonotype: At one end, the junction sequence differs from germline, possibly due to a read error. The gene calls are TRBV7-3 and TRBJ2-3, with TRBD2 as a possible D gene (5 bases). Germline-derived CDR1 and CDR2 are SGHTA and FQGTGA. CDR3 length equals 14 residues. In DNA form, the CDR3 reads TGTGCCAGCAGCTTAACAGGGAGAATGGATACGCAGTGTTTT. Translation gives CASSLTGRMDTQCF.

As to this clonotype: The junction does not match germline at one end; this may be a read error. CDR3 DNA sequence: TGTGCCAGCAGTTCCCTAGCGGGTGAAAATTTGCGAGAGACCCAGAACTTC. Translation gives CASSSLAGENLRETQNF. The chain couples TRBV28 to TRBJ2-5; the match to TRBD2 covers 8 bases. The germline V gene has CDR1 MDHEN and CDR2 SYDVKM. CDR3 length: 17 amino acids.

The sample holds many counts of this clonotype. The chain links TRBV5-1 to TRBJ1-6; 7 nucleotides agree with TRBD1. Germline loops: CDR1 SGHRS, CDR2 YFSETQ. V dropped 4 bases and J dropped 4; count of bases not matched to a gene: 20. The CDR3 loop spans 20 amino acids. CDR3 nucleotides: TGCGCCAGCAGCATTGAACCGGGACAGACTGCACGCTTGTATAATTCACCCCTCCACTTT. This gives the protein CASSIEPGQTARLYNSPLHF.

The V gene is TRBV12-3 or TRBV12-4, the J gene TRBJ1-1, with no clear D. V gave up 5 bases and J gave up 1 base, with 26 bases separating them. This CDR3 spans 19 amino acids. The DNA of the CDR3 is TGTGCCAGCAGTCTATTTAAAGGATTCGAGACATGGGAGAACACTGAAGCTTTCTTT. This encodes CASSLFKGFETWENTEAFF.

A remark on this clonotype: The conserved final phenylalanine or tryptophan is absent from the CDR3, which likely points to a read error. CDR3: CASRDRDRTEAFL. DNA for the CDR3: TGTGCCAGCAGGGATAGGGATCGCACTGAAGCTTTCTTA. This sequence joins TRBV6-1 and TRBJ1-1; D is unresolved. Germline-derived CDR1 and CDR2 are MNHNS and SASEGT. The CDR3 has 13 residues. Trimming removed 6 bases at V and 4 bases at J, with 12 bases between.

As to this clonotype: This is likely a read error, given that the CDR3 carries no conserved phenylalanine or tryptophan at its end. The gene calls are TRBV20-1 and TRBJ1-6; no clear D gene. The germline V gene has CDR1 DFQATT and CDR2 SNEGSKA (reference sequence). CDR3 length: 15 amino acids. V was trimmed by 1 base and J by 9 bases, leaving 16 bases between them. The CDR3 DNA reads TGCAGTGCTAGAGGCAAGACAAGGGAGTCTTCACCCCTCCACATT. It codes for CSARGKTRESSPLHI.

In regard to this clonotype: The CDR3 ends on some other residue instead of the conserved phenylalanine or tryptophan, so this is likely a read error. The V and J genes are TRBV6-6 and TRBJ2-1; no reliable D call. CDR3 size: 16 residues. Germline values: CDR1 MNHNY, CDR2 SVGAGI (reference sequence). For the CDR3, the DNA is TGTGCCAGTAGTTACGTTAACGGAAACCTCTACAATGAGCAGTTCTCC. It yields the protein CASSYVNGNLYNEQFS.

A word on this clonotype: Lacking the conserved final phenylalanine or tryptophan, this CDR3 likely reflects a read error. The chain joins TRBV20-1 to TRBJ2-3; D uncertain. Between the trimmed V and J ends, which lost 0 bases and 2 bases, there was a span of 12 bases. The CDR3 is 15 amino acids. Germline V gene lookup returns CDR1 DFQATT and CDR2 SNEGSKA (reference sequence). The CDR3 region has the DNA TGCAGTGCTAGAGATTACAGCGAGTACACAGATACGCAGTATCTT. This translates into CSARDYSEYTDTQYL.

CDR3 protein: CSARGSTSGDTDTQYF. DNA for the CDR3: TGCAGCGCCCGTGGCTCAACTAGCGGAGACACAGATACGCAGTATTTT. The chain couples TRBV29-1 to TRBJ2-3; 8 positions agree with TRBD2. CDR3 length: 16 residues. Per the germline V gene, CDR1 is SQVTM and CDR2 is ANQGSEA. V shed 7 bases and J 2 bases; nucleotides not matched to a gene: 14.

Details on this clonotype: A read error may explain this, as a much larger clone is one base away. This chain links TRBV20-1 with TRBJ1-1; tentatively, D is TRBD1 (6 bases). CDR1 and CDR2 from the germline V gene are DFQATT and SNEGSKA (reference sequence). This CDR3 contains 17 residues. The CDR3 sequence is CSAKVSGRGSWFTESFF. CDR3 sequence (DNA): TGCAGTGCTAAGGTTTCCGGCAGGGGCTCTTGGTTCACTGAATCTTTCTTT.

A single count supports this clonotype. One end of the junction is discordant with germline, which a read error may explain. The chain combines TRBV20-1 with TRBJ2-5; TRBD1 matches at 7 bases. Per the germline V gene, CDR1 is DFQATT and CDR2 is SNEGSKA (reference sequence). The CDR3 runs 14 residues. The CDR3 DNA follows: TGCACTGCTAGAACCGGGACAGTCCAAGGGACCCAGTACTTC. Translating it yields CTARTGTVQGTQYF.

Comments on this clonotype: At one end the junction does not follow the germline gene, possibly because of a read error. This chain connects TRBV6-6 to TRBJ2-7; 7 bases fit TRBD1. CDR3 length: 14 residues. Germline V gives CDR1 MNHNY, CDR2 SVGAGI (reference sequence). CDR3 residues: CAKSERDRKYEQYF. The CDR3 coding sequence is TGTGCCAAGAGCGAAAGGGACAGAAAGTACGAGCAGTACTTT.